This T cell receptor beta chain was sequenced during a study of shared clonotypes between healthy human individuals. Measured with immunoSEQ multiplex PCR; TCRdb has only the in-frame clones, and not every one. The data show over a million clones, about 80% seen once. CD45RA-negative memory and CD45RA+ naive subsets were split from the CD4+ cells. Losses at the gene ends were 4 bases for V and 5 bases for J; bases not matched to a gene: 8. CDR1 and CDR2 (germline): SGHTA, FQGNSA. The CDR3 contains 15 residues. The V and J genes are TRBV7-2 and TRBJ1-1, with 9 bases lining up with TRBD1. This TCR was sampled from a man aged 18 to 35 in good health. Some clones in this sample may be carry-over from other donors' samples. Sequenced sample: memory CD4+ T cells from PBMCs. The subset is: CD45RA-negative fraction. CDR3 sequence (DNA): TGTGCCAGCAGCTCACAGGGACAGGGTGTAACTGAAGCTTTCTTT. It yields the protein CASSSQGQGVTEAFF. The whole variable domain, filled in from reference TRBV7-2 and TRBJ1-1, reads GAGVSQSPSNKVTEKGKDVELRCDPISGHTALYWYRQSLGQGLEFLIYFQGNSAPDKSGLPSDRFSAERTGGSVSTLTIQRTQQEDSAVYLCASSSQGQGVTEAFFGQGTRLTVV.